This TCR beta chain was identified during a study of Ad26.COV2.S vaccination and SARS-CoV-2 variants (TCRdb year 2021). For the wider study: TCRbeta repertoire sequencing served as the tool for gauging how specific and how broad the SARS-CoV-2-reactive T cell receptors were following Ad26.COV2.S vaccination. A total of 32 samples were included in the TCR-sequenced set, comprising around 19 Ad26.COV2.S vaccine recipients, 5 placebo recipients and 8 SARS-CoV-2 convalescent individuals. Results the study describes overall, beyond this receptor: It was noted by the authors that total T cell responses may have been underestimated by the TCR breadth and depth analyses. Vaccine and placebo recipients had similar non-spike TCR breadth, a finding consistent with the vaccine containing only spike. Higher spike-specific TCR breadth was observed in Ad26.COV2.S recipients than in placebo recipients (P = 0.0014). Substantial breadth of spike-specific CD8+ and CD4+ T cell responses was reported after vaccination.

The immunoSEQ Assay was the method used to sequence TCRbeta CDR3 regions. After extraction, genomic DNA underwent amplification by bias-controlled multiplex PCR, followed by high-throughput sequencing. The source study handled its data this way. To quantify the absolute abundance of every unique TCRbeta CDR3 region, sequences were collapsed and filtered. T cell fraction was estimated by normalizing TCRbeta template counts to usable DNA, with usable DNA measured through amplification of reference genes found in all nucleated cells. Repertoire TCRs were annotated as SARS-CoV-2-specific by exact matching of V gene, CDR3 amino acid sequence and J gene to a known reactive TCR set. MIRA supplied the reference SARS-CoV-2 TCR set, which was filtered for enrichment in COVID-19-positive ImmuneCODE repertoires so that public or cross-reactive TCRs were removed. Drawing on the MIRA antigens, annotated TCRs were analysed further at the level of specific ORF or position within ORF. Depth was the summed frequency of annotated unique rearrangements, while breadth was defined as annotated unique rearrangements over total unique productive rearrangements. Group comparisons of TCR breadth used two-sided Wilcoxon rank-sum tests. TCRdb re-hosts the immuneACCESS table, in-frame sequences only. Its copies lack some clones; in the studies checked, an unresolved V gene accounts for under half of them, and the cause for the rest is not known. V, J and clone size are taken as reported in that table, and D and trimming were inferred from the DNA itself. The sample table shows roughly 180,000 clones, and around 88% are seen once. The ten largest make up 5.9% of the sample.

The sample's time point label, in plain terms: individuals recovered from natural SARS-CoV-2 infection. Remarks on this clone: The antigen this receptor binds is unknown. No much larger clonotype is one base removed from it; base qualities were not supplied.

The germline V gene supplies CDR1 SGHDN and CDR2 FVKESK. The cysteine opens and the phenylalanine closes a CDR3 of 13 amino acids. The retained sequence is limited to the CDR3, 39 bases, with the frame set at the first base. V is clipped by 2 bases and J by 8 bases, and the sequence between their germline boundaries is 12 bases long. The sequence was collected from a human donor who had recovered from COVID-19. The V gene is TRBV14 and the J gene is TRBJ1-2, with TRBD1 as a weak D call on 6 bases. This sample comprised peripheral blood, obtained after recovery from COVID-19. The CDR3 protein is CASSQSGAGGYTF. The DNA is TGTGCCAGCAGCCAATCAGGGGCGGGGGGCTACACCTTC.